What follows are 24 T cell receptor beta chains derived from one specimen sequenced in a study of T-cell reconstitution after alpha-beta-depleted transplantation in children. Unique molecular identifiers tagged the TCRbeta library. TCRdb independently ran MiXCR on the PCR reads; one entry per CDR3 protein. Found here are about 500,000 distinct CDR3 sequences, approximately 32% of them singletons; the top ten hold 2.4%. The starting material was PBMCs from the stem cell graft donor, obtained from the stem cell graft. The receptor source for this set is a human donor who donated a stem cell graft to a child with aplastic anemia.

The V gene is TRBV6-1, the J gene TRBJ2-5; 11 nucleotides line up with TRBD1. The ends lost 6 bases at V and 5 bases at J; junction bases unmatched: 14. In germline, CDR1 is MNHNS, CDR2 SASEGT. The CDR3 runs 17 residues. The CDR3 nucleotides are TGTGCCAGCAGGAAGGACAGGGGGCCACCGAGCGATGAGACCCAGTACTTC. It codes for CASRKDRGPPSDETQYF.

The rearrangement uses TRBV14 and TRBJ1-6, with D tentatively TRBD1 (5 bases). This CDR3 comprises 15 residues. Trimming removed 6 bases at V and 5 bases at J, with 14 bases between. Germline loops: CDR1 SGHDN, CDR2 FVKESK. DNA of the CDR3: TGTGCCAGCAGTCACCTAGGGGTTAATAATTCACCCCTCCACTTT. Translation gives CASSHLGVNNSPLHF.

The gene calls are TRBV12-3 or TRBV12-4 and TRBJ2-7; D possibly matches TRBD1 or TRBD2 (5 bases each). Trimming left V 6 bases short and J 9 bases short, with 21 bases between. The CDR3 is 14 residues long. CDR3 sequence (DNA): TGTGCCAGCAGGCCGGGACCCAATATAGGGTGGCAGTACTTC. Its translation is CASRPGPNIGWQYF.

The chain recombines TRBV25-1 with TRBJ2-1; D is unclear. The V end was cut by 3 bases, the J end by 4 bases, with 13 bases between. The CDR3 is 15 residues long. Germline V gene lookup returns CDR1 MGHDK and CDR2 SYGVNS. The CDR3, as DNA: TGTGCCAGCAGTGACCCCGGTCCCGTTTACAATGAGCAGTTCTTC. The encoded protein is CASSDPGPVYNEQFF.

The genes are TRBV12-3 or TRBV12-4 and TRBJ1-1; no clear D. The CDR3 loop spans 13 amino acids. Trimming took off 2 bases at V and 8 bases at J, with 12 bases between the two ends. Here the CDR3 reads CASSLSQLLEAFF. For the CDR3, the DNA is TGTGCCAGCAGTTTAAGCCAACTGCTAGAAGCTTTCTTT.

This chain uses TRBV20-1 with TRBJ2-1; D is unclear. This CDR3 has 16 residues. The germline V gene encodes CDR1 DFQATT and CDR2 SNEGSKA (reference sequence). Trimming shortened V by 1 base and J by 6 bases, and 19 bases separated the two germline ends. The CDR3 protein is CSARAQGIKPFNEQFF. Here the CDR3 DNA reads TGCAGTGCTAGAGCTCAAGGGATTAAACCATTCAATGAGCAGTTCTTC.

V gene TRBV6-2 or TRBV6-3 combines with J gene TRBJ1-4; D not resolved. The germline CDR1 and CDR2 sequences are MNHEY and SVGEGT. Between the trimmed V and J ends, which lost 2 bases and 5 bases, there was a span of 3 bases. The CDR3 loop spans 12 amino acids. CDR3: CASSYRNEKLFF. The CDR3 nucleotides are TGTGCCAGCAGTTACCGCAATGAAAAACTGTTTTTT.

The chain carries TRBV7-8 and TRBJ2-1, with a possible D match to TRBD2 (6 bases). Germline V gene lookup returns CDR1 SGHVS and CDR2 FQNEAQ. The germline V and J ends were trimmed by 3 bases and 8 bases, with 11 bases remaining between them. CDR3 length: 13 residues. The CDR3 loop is CASSFLASDEQFF. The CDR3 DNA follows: TGTGCCAGCAGCTTTCTAGCGAGCGATGAGCAGTTCTTC.

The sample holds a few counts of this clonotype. This chain's CDR3 is CASSVGGAGQETQYF. CDR3 nucleotides: TGTGCCAGCAGCGTAGGGGGCGCTGGGCAAGAGACCCAGTACTTC. The chain is built from TRBV9 and TRBJ2-5, with D maybe TRBD1 (5 bases). V was cut by 0 bases and J by 2 bases, with 11 bases left in between. The CDR3 sequence is 15 residues long. CDR1 and CDR2 from the germline V gene are SGDLS and YYNGEE.

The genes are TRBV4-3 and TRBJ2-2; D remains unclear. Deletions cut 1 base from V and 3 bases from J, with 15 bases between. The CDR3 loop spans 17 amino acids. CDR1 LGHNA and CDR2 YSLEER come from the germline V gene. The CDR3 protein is CASSQGGGRRHTGELFF. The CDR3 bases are TGCGCCAGCAGCCAAGGGGGTGGTAGGCGACACACCGGGGAGCTGTTTTTT.

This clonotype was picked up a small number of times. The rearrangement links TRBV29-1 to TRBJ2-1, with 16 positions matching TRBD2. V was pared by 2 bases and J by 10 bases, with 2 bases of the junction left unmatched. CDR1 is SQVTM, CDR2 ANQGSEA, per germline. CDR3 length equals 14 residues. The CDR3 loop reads CSVEPGLAGGEQFF. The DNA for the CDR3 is TGCAGCGTTGAACCGGGACTAGCGGGGGGGGAGCAGTTCTTC.

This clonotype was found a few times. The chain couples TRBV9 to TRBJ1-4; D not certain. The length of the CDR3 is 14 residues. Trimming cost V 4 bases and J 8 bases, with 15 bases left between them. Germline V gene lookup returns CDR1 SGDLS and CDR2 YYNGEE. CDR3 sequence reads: CASSRTSLGEKLFF. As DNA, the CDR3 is TGTGCCAGCAGCCGGACGTCCCTCGGGGAAAAACTGTTTTTT.

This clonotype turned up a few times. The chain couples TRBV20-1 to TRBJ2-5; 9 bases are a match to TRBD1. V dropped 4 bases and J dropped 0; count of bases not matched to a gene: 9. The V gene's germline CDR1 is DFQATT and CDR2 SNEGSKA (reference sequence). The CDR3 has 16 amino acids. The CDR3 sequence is CSAIRDRAMYQETQYF. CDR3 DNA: TGCAGTGCTATTCGGGACAGGGCTATGTACCAAGAGACCCAGTACTTC.

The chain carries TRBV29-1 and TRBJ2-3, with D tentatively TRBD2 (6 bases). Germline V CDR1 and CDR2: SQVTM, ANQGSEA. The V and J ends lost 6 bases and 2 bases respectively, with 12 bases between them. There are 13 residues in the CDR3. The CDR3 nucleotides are TGCAGCGTCGCGACTAGAGTCACAGATACGCAGTATTTT. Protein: CSVATRVTDTQYF.

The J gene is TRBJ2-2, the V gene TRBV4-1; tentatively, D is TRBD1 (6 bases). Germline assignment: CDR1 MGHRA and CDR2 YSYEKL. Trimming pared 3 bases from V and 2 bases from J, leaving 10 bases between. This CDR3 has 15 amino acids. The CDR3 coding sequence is TGCGCCAGCAGCCACCCCAGGGGCAACACCGGGGAGCTGTTTTTT. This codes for CASSHPRGNTGELFF.

CDR3 protein: CSVRVDGFYEQYF. The CDR3 nucleotides read TGCAGCGTTAGAGTGGACGGTTTCTACGAGCAGTACTTC. This chain joins TRBV29-1 and TRBJ2-7; unclear D gene. V dropped 5 bases and J dropped 3 bases, with 14 bases sitting between them. This CDR3 region has 13 residues. Germline V gene lookup returns CDR1 SQVTM and CDR2 ANQGSEA.

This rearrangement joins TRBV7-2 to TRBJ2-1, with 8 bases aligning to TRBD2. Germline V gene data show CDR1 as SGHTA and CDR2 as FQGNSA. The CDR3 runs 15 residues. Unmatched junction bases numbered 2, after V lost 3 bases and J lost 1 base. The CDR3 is CASSLKRESYNEQFF. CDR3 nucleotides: TGTGCCAGCAGCTTGAAGCGGGAGTCCTACAATGAGCAGTTCTTC.

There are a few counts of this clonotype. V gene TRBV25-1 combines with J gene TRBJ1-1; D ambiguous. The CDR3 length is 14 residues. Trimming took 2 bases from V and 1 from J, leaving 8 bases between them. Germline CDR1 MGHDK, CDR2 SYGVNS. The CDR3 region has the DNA TGTGCCAGCAGTGAAAGTCGAGGGAACACTGAAGCTTTCTTT. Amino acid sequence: CASSESRGNTEAFF.

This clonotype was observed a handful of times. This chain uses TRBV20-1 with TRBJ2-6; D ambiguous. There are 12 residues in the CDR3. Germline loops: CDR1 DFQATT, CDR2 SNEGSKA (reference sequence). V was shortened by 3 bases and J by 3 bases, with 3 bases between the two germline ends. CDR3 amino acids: CSASIGANVLTF. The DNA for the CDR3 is TGCAGTGCTAGCATTGGGGCCAACGTCCTGACTTTC.

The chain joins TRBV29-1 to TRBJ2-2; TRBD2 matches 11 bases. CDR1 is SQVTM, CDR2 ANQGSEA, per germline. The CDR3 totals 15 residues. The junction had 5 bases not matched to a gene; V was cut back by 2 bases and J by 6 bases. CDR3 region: CSVEPLAGGPGELFF. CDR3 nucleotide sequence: TGCAGCGTTGAACCTCTAGCGGGAGGACCCGGGGAGCTGTTTTTT.

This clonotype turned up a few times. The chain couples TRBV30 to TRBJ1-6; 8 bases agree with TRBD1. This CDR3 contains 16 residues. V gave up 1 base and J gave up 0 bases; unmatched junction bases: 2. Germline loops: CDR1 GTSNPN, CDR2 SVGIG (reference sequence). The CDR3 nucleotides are TGTGCCTGGAGTGGAACAGGGGGCTCCTATAATTCACCCCTCCACTTT. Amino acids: CAWSGTGGSYNSPLHF. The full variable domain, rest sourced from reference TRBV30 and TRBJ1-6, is SQTIHQWPATLVQPVGSPLSLECTVEGTSNPNLYWYRQAAGRGLQLLFYSVGIGQISSEVPQNLSASRPQDRQFILSSKKLLLSDSGFYLCAWSGTGGSYNSPLHFGNGTRLTVT.

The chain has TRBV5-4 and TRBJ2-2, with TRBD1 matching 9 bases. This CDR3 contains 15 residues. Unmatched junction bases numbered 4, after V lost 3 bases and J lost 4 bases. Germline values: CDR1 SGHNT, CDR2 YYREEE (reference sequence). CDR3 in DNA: TGTGCCAGCAGCTCCCGGGACAGGGTCACCGGGGAGCTGTTTTTT. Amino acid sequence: CASSSRDRVTGELFF.

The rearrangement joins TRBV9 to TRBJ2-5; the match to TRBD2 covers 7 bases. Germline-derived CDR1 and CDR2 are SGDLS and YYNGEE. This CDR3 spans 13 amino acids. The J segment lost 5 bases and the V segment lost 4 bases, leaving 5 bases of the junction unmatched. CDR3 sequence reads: CASSTIAGETQYF. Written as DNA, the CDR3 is TGTGCCAGCAGCACAATAGCGGGCGAGACCCAGTACTTC.

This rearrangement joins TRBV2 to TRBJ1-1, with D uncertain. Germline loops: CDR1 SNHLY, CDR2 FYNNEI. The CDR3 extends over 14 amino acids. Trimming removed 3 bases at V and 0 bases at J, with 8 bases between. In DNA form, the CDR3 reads TGTGCCAGCAGTGACGGGGTCTTGAACACTGAAGCTTTCTTT. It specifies CASSDGVLNTEAFF.